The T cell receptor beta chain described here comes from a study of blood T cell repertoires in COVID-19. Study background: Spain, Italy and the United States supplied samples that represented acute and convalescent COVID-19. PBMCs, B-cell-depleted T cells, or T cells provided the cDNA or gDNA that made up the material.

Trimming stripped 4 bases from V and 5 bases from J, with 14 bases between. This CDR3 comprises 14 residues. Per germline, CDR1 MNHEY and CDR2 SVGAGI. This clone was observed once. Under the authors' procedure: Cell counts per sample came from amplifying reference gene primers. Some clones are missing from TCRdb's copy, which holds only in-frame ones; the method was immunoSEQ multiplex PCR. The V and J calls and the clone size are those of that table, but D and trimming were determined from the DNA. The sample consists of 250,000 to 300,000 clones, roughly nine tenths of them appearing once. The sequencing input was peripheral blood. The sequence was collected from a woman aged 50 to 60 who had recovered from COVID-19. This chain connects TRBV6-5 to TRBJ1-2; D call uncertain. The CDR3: CASSFGGWGYGYTF. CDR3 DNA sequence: TGTGCCAGCAGTTTTGGAGGCTGGGGATATGGCTACACCTTC.